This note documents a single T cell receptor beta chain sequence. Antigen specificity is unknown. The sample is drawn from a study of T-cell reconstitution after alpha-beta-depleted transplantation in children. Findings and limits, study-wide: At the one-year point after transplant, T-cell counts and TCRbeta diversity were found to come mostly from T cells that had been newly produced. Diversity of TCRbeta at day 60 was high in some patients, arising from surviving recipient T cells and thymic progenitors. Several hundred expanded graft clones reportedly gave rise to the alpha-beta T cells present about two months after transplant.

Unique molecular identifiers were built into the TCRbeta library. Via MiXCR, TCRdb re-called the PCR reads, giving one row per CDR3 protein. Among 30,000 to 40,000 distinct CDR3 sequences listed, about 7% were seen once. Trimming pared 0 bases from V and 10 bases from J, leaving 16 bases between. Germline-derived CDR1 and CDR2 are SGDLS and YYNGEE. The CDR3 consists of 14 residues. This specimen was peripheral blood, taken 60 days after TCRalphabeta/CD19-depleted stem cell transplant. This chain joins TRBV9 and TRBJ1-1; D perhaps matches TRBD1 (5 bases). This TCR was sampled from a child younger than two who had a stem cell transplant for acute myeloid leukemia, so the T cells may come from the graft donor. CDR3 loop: CASSVATQARGAFF. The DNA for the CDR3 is TGTGCCAGCAGCGTAGCTACACAGGCAAGGGGAGCTTTCTTT.